The rows below give T cell receptor beta chains drawn from one sample of a study of blood T cell repertoires in COVID-19. Profiling relied on immunoSEQ multiplex PCR, and the TCRdb table lists in-frame clones only, not all of them. The sample includes 250,000 to 350,000 clones, about 89% of them seen just once. Sequenced material: peripheral blood. The source of these receptors is a young man who had recovered from COVID-19. The CDR3 runs from the conserved cysteine through the conserved F or W. The D gene is left open where the match is weak.

cdr3_aa j_call v_call d_call
CASSITGTGANEQYF TRBJ2-7 TRBV4-3 TRBD1
CASSSGAGTGELFF TRBJ2-2 TRBV4-2 -
CAISGTPEETQYF TRBJ2-5 TRBV10-3 -
CASTLGTGPLNTEAFF TRBJ1-1 TRBV4-2 TRBD1
CASSLLAGGPESNEQFF TRBJ2-1 TRBV27 TRBD2
CASSFGQGANYGYTF TRBJ1-2 TRBV28 TRBD1
CASSLAHRAYEQYF TRBJ2-7 TRBV7-2 -
CSVPGQGYGYTF TRBJ1-2 TRBV29-1 TRBD1
CASSFSGGTNTGELFF TRBJ2-2 TRBV7-9 TRBD2
CASSVGQGGSTDTQYF TRBJ2-3 TRBV9 TRBD1